These 5 T cell receptor beta chains originate from one sample sequenced in a study of shared clonotypes between healthy human individuals. The naive CD8 population came from CD45RO-negative cells selected for CCR7, without terminally differentiated effector memory CD45RA+ cells. The data were produced by immunoSEQ multiplex PCR, yet TCRdb's version contains in-frame clones alone and is incomplete. The sample shows under 1 million clones, 90% to 98% of them seen only once. Sequenced: naive CD8+ T cells sorted from blood. The receptors originated from a man younger than 40 in good health.

This chain links TRBV7-9 with TRBJ2-7, with no clear D. The germline V and J ends were trimmed by 7 bases and 3 bases, with 10 bases remaining between them. This CDR3 is 12 amino acids long. The germline CDR1 and CDR2 sequences are SEHNR and FQNEAQ (reference sequence). The CDR3 DNA is TGTGCCAGCACGGGCGTGAACTACGAGCAGTACTTC. Its translation: CASTGVNYEQYF.

The CDR3 region has the DNA TGTGCCAGCAGCTCGGACTTAACGGGTTACGAGCAGTACTTC. It translates to CASSSDLTGYEQYF. The chain links TRBV5-6 to TRBJ2-7; the D gene is possibly TRBD2 (5 bases). CDR1 is SGHDT, CDR2 YYEEEE, per germline. The CDR3 length is 14 residues. Trimming took 3 bases from V and 4 from J, leaving 14 bases between them.

In this sample, this clone turned up once. The V gene is TRBV7-9, the J gene TRBJ2-7; D possibly corresponds to TRBD2 (5 bases). The V and J ends lost 5 bases and 7 bases respectively, with 18 bases between them. The CDR3 totals 14 residues. Germline V gene data show CDR1 as SEHNR and CDR2 as FQNEAQ (reference sequence). This CDR3 reads CASSPIGVGWEQYF. CDR3 nucleotides: TGTGCCAGCAGCCCAATCGGGGTGGGGTGGGAGCAGTACTTC.

The V gene is TRBV27, the J gene TRBJ2-7; 11 bases are a match to TRBD2. The V gene end was trimmed by 5 bases and the J gene end by 5 bases; junction bases not matched to a gene: 8. The germline V gene has CDR1 MNHEY and CDR2 SMNVEV (reference sequence). The CDR3 totals 15 residues. In DNA form, the CDR3 reads TGTGCCAGCAGTCTCTTAGCGGGAGGGCCCAACGAGCAGTACTTC. It yields the protein CASSLLAGGPNEQYF.

This chain joins TRBV28 and TRBJ1-2; possibly TRBD1 for D (6 bases). The germline V gene encodes CDR1 MDHEN and CDR2 SYDVKM. The ends were cut back, 6 bases at V and 0 bases at J, with 11 bases in the middle. This CDR3 comprises 14 residues. The CDR3 loop is CASRPGHSNYGYTF. In DNA, the CDR3 is TGTGCCAGCAGACCGGGACACTCTAACTATGGCTACACCTTC.